This T cell receptor beta chain is from a study of blood T cell repertoires in COVID-19. In the study overall: Collection of acute and convalescent COVID-19 samples took place in the United States, Italy and Spain.

The CDR3 covers 15 residues. In germline, CDR1 is KGHSY, CDR2 FQNENV. Trimming took 0 bases from V and 5 from J, leaving 13 bases between them. Authors' processing steps: How many nucleated cells were present was estimated from reference gene primer amplification. Some clones are missing from TCRdb's copy, which holds only in-frame ones; the method was immunoSEQ multiplex PCR. The D gene and trimming were derived from the DNA, and the V and J assignments and clone size from that table. The data contain more than 60,000 clones, 90% of them seen just once; the ten biggest clones take up 6.9%. The sample consisted of peripheral blood. The sequence came from a human donor in a cohort sampled during active COVID-19. V is TRBV16 and J is TRBJ1-2, with D hard to call. CDR3 sequence: CASSQSRTERYGYTF. The CDR3 DNA reads TGTGCCAGCAGCCAATCGAGGACTGAAAGATATGGCTACACCTTC.